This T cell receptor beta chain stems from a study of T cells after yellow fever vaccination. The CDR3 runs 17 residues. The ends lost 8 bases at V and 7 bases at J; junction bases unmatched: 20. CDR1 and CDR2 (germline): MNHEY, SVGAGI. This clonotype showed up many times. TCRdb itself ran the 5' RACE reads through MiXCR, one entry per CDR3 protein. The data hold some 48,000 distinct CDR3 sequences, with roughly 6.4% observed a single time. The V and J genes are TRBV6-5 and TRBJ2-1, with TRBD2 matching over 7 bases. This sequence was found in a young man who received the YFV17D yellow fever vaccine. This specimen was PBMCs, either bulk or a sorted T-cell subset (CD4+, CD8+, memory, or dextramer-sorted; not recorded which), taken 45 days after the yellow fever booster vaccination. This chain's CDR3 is CASLRLARLAQGNEQFF. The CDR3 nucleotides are TGTGCCAGCCTAAGGTTGGCCCGACTAGCCCAGGGAAATGAGCAGTTCTTC.